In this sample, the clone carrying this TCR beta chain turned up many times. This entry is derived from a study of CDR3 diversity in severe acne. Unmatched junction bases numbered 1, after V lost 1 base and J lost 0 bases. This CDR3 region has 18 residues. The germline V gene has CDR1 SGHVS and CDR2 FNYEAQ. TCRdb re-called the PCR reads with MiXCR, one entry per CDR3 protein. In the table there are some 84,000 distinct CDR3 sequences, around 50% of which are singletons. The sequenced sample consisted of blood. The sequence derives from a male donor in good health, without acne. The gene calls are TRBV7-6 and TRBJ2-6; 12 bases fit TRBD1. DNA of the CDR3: TGTGCCAGCAGCTTAGGGGACAGGGGGCTCTCTGGGGCCAACGTCCTGACTTTC. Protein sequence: CASSLGDRGLSGANVLTF.